This is a list of T cell receptor beta chains from one sample in a study of T cells after yellow fever vaccination. From the 5' RACE reads, TCRdb called clonotypes with MiXCR, one entry per CDR3 protein. Of 150,000 to 200,000 distinct CDR3 sequences listed, about 10% are singletons. The material was CD8+ T cells sorted from PBMCs, obtained 15 days after the yellow fever booster vaccination. The receptors come from a young man who received the YFV17D yellow fever vaccine. CDR3s leave out the opening cysteine and the closing phenylalanine or tryptophan.

CDR3 protein	V gene	J gene
ASSRDRYEQY	TRBV11-2	TRBJ2-7
ASRGPGRHIQY	TRBV12-3/TRBV12-4	TRBJ2-4
ASSSIAYEQY	TRBV6-6	TRBJ2-7
ASSQVGNRATEAF	TRBV4-3	TRBJ1-1
ASSQVVWERETQY	TRBV4-3	TRBJ2-5
SVERTGELF	TRBV29-1	TRBJ2-2
ARSRGHEQF	TRBV5-3	TRBJ2-1
ASSPQGWANEKLF	TRBV12-3/TRBV12-4	TRBJ1-4
AISEGRDRGTEAF	TRBV10-3	TRBJ1-1
ASSARFDEQF	TRBV6-2/TRBV6-3	TRBJ2-1
ASRLGGGGYT	TRBV4-3	TRBJ1-2
ASSPVDRLSYEQY	TRBV7-9	TRBJ2-7
SVSVGGNTEAF	TRBV29-1	TRBJ1-1
AISESMQLHFGYT	TRBV10-3	TRBJ1-2
ASSLTSGSTDTQY	TRBV7-3	TRBJ2-3
ASGFGRIQETQY	TRBV12-5	TRBJ2-5
ASRPTGRTDTQY	TRBV5-1	TRBJ2-3
ASSGAGNYGYT	TRBV7-9	TRBJ1-2